What follows describes a single T cell receptor (beta chain). The antigen is undetermined. This entry comes from a study of cytomegalovirus exposure and HLA in healthy donors. The germline CDR1 and CDR2 sequences are SGHTA and FQGNSA. Trimming cost V 1 base and J 1 base, with 8 bases left between them. CDR3 length: 15 amino acids. PCR employed 60 Vbeta and 13 Jbeta primers. TCRdb keeps only in-frame clones here, not all; method: immunoSEQ multiplex PCR. The sample carries over 150,000 clones, 75% to 85% recorded once. General study points: Reports indicate that TCR beta sequences accurately predicted the HLA-A and HLA-B alleles of most subjects.

This sequence originates from a boy younger than 18 in good health and CMV-seronegative. Material for sequencing was PBMCs. This sequence joins TRBV7-2 and TRBJ1-5; unclear D gene. CDR3 sequence reads: CASSLVPGSNQPQHF. The DNA of the CDR3 is TGTGCCAGCAGCTTAGTTCCGGGGAGCAATCAGCCCCAGCATTTT.